The entry below gives a single T cell receptor (beta chain) sequence along with its context. Germline CDR1 and CDR2: SGHRS and YFSETQ. With V trimmed by 3 bases and J by 8 bases, 12 bases remained unmatched. The CDR3 has 15 amino acids. Amplification used 60 Vbeta primers and 13 Jbeta primers. Profiling relied on immunoSEQ multiplex PCR, and the TCRdb table lists in-frame clones only, not all of them. The sample contains 160,000 or so clones, 80% of which appear only once. The sample originates from a study of cytomegalovirus exposure and HLA in healthy donors. This TCR was sampled from a middle-aged man in good health and CMV-seronegative. Specimen: PBMCs. This chain uses TRBV5-1 with TRBJ1-2; 8 bases map to TRBD1. The CDR3 bases are TGCGCCAGCAGCTGGGAAGGGGTCAGGGGGCACGGCTACACCTTC. Amino acids: CASSWEGVRGHGYTF.